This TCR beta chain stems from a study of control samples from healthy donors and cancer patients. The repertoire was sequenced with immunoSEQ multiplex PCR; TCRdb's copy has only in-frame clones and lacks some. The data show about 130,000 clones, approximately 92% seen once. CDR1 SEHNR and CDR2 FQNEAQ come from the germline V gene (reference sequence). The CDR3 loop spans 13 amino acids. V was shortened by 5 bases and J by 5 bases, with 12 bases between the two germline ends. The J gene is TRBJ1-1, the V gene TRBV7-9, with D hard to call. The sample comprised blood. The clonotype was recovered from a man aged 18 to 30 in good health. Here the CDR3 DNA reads TGTGCCAGCAGCAACCGGGAGAGGACTGAAGCTTTCTTT. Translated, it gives CASSNRERTEAFF.